This T cell receptor beta chain was retrieved from a study of T-cell memory formation after mild COVID-19. Constant-segment-primed 5'RACE gave TCR alpha and TCR beta cDNA libraries with sample barcodes and UMIs. One entry per CDR3 protein results from TCRdb running MiXCR on the 5' RACE reads. The sample contains just under 550,000 distinct CDR3 sequences, approximately 20% of which appear only once. In germline, CDR1 is MNHNS, CDR2 SASEGT. CDR3 length equals 15 residues. The junction had 5 bases not matched to a gene; V was cut back by 3 bases and J by 5 bases. Notes on this clonotype: No antigen is known for it.

Study-wide findings and caveats: Still unconfirmed is whether the second-wave clones peaking on day 37 recognized SARS-CoV-2.

The chain joins TRBV6-1 to TRBJ2-1; the match to TRBD1 covers 9 bases. The receptor was derived from an adult woman who had mild COVID-19 (a few samples of this study predate the infection). Cell type and time point are not known. The sequenced sample consisted of PBMCs or a T cell subset sorted from them (not recorded which). The CDR3 bases are TGTGCCAGCAGTGACGGAGGGACAGGGAACAATGAGCAGTTCTTC. It yields the protein CASSDGGTGNNEQFF.